This T cell receptor beta chain is from a study of cytomegalovirus exposure and HLA in healthy donors. Only one count was recorded for this clone. This specimen includes other DNA sequences encoding the same CDR3. The PCR ran on 60 Vbeta and 13 Jbeta primers. Produced via immunoSEQ multiplex PCR; TCRdb's table is partial and in-frame only. The data show 85,000 to 120,000 clones, roughly three quarters seen once. Germline CDR1 is SGHDN and CDR2 is FVKESK. The germline V and J ends were trimmed by 0 bases and 2 bases, with 3 bases remaining between them. The CDR3 is 13 amino acids. The chain links TRBV14 to TRBJ2-3; unclear D gene. Sequencing used PBMCs. The sequence derives from a male donor in good health and CMV-seropositive. CDR3 loop: CASSQDLTDTQYF. As DNA, the CDR3 is TGTGCCAGCAGCCAAGATCTCACAGATACGCAGTATTTT. The entire variable domain, with the rest obtained from reference TRBV14 and TRBJ2-3, is as follows: EAGVTQFPSHSVIEKGQTVTLRCDPISGHDNLYWYRRVMGKEIKFLLHFVKESKQDESGMPNNRFLAERTGGTYSTLKVQPAELEDSGVYFCASSQDLTDTQYFGPGTRLTVL.